This passage covers 7 T cell receptor beta chains from one sample sequenced in a study of blood T cell repertoires in COVID-19. Clones were read by immunoSEQ multiplex PCR, and TCRdb kept only the in-frame ones, dropping some. In the table there are about 80,000 clones, roughly 87% of which are singletons. Sequenced material: peripheral blood. All receptors derive from an elderly man with acute or convalescent COVID-19.

This clone occurred a few times. The chain carries TRBV11-2 and TRBJ2-2; weak D call: TRBD2 (6 bases). Germline lookup yields CDR1 SGHAT and CDR2 FQNNGV. This CDR3 has 17 residues. The V end lost 1 base, the J end lost 4 bases, and 16 bases lay between the germline ends. CDR3 amino acids: CASSLGFDPRGTGELFF. The CDR3 region has the DNA TGTGCCAGCAGCTTAGGTTTCGATCCGCGGGGCACCGGGGAGCTGTTTTTT.

The chain uses TRBV6-5 and TRBJ2-7, with 9 bases that match TRBD1. Germline trimming cut 9 bases from V and 7 bases from J; bases unmatched to any gene: 7. Per the germline V gene, CDR1 is MNHEY and CDR2 is SVGAGI. The CDR3 is 12 amino acids. DNA of the CDR3: TGTGCCAGTGGGGACAGGGTATGGGAGCAGTACTTC. This encodes CASGDRVWEQYF.

This chain connects TRBV9 to TRBJ1-2; 10 bases line up with TRBD1. Germline V CDR1 and CDR2: SGDLS, YYNGEE. V was pared by 4 bases and J by 7 bases, with 13 bases of the junction left unmatched. The CDR3 has 16 residues. The CDR3 DNA is TGTGCCAGCAGCAGGACAGGGGGGGAGTTTAGTACTGGCTACACCTTC. This codes for CASSRTGGEFSTGYTF.

The chain is built from TRBV27 and TRBJ2-3; the match to TRBD1 covers 9 bases. V gave up 4 bases and J gave up 4 bases; unmatched junction bases: 9. Germline CDR1 and CDR2: MNHEY and SMNVEV (reference sequence). The CDR3 sequence is 16 residues long. The CDR3 coding sequence is TGTGCCAGCAGTTGGTTAAGGACAGGGGTGCCAGATACGCAGTATTTT. Translated: CASSWLRTGVPDTQYF.

As concerns this clone: Other DNA variants within this sample encode the same CDR3. The rearrangement joins TRBV9 to TRBJ2-3; the match to TRBD2 covers 12 bases. Germline assignment: CDR1 SGDLS and CDR2 YYNGEE. The CDR3 consists of 16 residues. The V and J ends lost 3 bases and 1 base, in that order; junction bases with no gene match: 3. CDR3 sequence: CASSARLAGGTDTQYF. For the CDR3, the DNA is TGTGCCAGCAGCGCAAGACTAGCGGGGGGCACAGATACGCAGTATTTT.

The J gene is TRBJ1-4, the V gene TRBV24-1; TRBD1 matches 7 bases. Germline CDR1 is KGHDR and CDR2 is SFDVKD. The CDR3 runs 17 residues. The V gene end was trimmed by 6 bases and the J gene end by 0 bases; junction bases not matched to a gene: 9. DNA for the CDR3: TGTGCCACCAGTCACCCTAGAGACAGGGCAACTAATGAAAAACTGTTTTTT. This sequence encodes CATSHPRDRATNEKLFF.

This chain connects TRBV9 to TRBJ1-2, with TRBD1 matching over 9 bases. The CDR3 sequence is 16 residues long. V shed 3 bases, J shed 2 bases, and the junction held 8 bases outside the gene matches. CDR1 and CDR2 from the germline V gene are SGDLS and YYNGEE. The chain's CDR3 is CASSADPGTGNYGYTF. Here the CDR3 DNA reads TGTGCCAGCAGCGCAGATCCCGGGACAGGGAACTATGGCTACACCTTC.